The clone carrying this T cell receptor beta chain has a handful of counts. Its antigen is not identified. The data originate from a study of T-cell memory formation after mild COVID-19. J was trimmed by 3 bases and V by 6 bases; bases with no gene match: 10. The CDR3 is 16 residues long. Germline lookup yields CDR1 MNHNY and CDR2 SVGAGI (reference sequence). Study results and caveats: Researchers found some responding clones in pre-infection memory, a sign that cross-reactive memory joined.

The 5'RACE method, run with constant-segment primers, produced TCR alpha and TCR beta cDNA libraries (carrying sample barcodes and UMIs). One entry per CDR3 protein, called by TCRdb with MiXCR from the 5' RACE reads. The data hold over 300,000 distinct CDR3 sequences, with 20% to 25% observed a single time. Sample: PBMCs or a T cell subset sorted from them (not recorded which). This TCR was sampled from a man aged 18 to 30 who had mild COVID-19 (a few samples of this study predate the infection). Cell type and time point are not known. This chain links TRBV6-6 with TRBJ2-7; 11 nucleotides line up with TRBD2. The CDR3 is CASSSRLAGPHYEQYV. The DNA of the CDR3 is TGTGCCAGCAGCTCCAGACTAGCGGGGCCTCACTACGAGCAGTACGTC.